The 24 T cell receptor beta chains below all came from one sample that was sequenced in a study of beta chain features in type 1 diabetes. All of the isolated RNA was reverse transcribed, so expressed TCRB transcripts were sequenced. The data were produced by immunoSEQ multiplex PCR, yet TCRdb's version contains in-frame clones alone and is incomplete. Counted here are about 280,000 clones, approximately 15% occurring once; the ten biggest clones make up 0.015% to 0.017%. General study results and limits: Moderately but significantly shorter TCRB CDR3s were found in Type 1 diabetes patients in all four CD4+ subsets.

Their target antigens are unknown. Sequenced sample: naive CD4+ T cells from blood. The receptors originated from a man aged 18 to 30 with type 1 diabetes.

This clone was seen only a few times. The CDR3 nucleotides read TGTGCCAGCAGTGTGACTAGCTTCAATGAGCAGTTCTTC. Translating it yields CASSVTSFNEQFF. The chain has TRBV27 and TRBJ2-1; 7 bases map to TRBD2. This CDR3 has 13 amino acids. V was clipped by 5 bases and J by 6 bases; unmatched bases: 4. Germline CDR1 reads MNHEY; CDR2 reads SMNVEV (reference sequence).

The chain has TRBV28 and TRBJ1-2, with a possible D match to TRBD1 (6 bases). The CDR3 runs to 12 residues. The V end lost 10 bases, the J end lost 1 base, and 10 bases lay between the germline ends. Per the germline V gene, CDR1 is MDHEN and CDR2 is SYDVKM. The CDR3 region is CATKGVNYGYTF. The CDR3 DNA reads as TGTGCCACTAAGGGGGTTAACTATGGCTACACCTTC.

The chain recombines TRBV19 with TRBJ2-7, with D possibly TRBD2 on 5 matching bases. This CDR3 is 14 amino acids long. Germline V gene data show CDR1 as LNHDA and CDR2 as SQIVND (reference sequence). Trimming shortened V by 6 bases and J by 2 bases, and 14 bases separated the two germline ends. The CDR3 here is CASRSADSPYEQYF. In nucleotides, the CDR3 is TGTGCCAGTAGATCGGCGGACTCTCCCTACGAGCAGTACTTC.

This clone has only a few counts. This rearrangement joins TRBV6-5 to TRBJ2-7; D gene uncertain. Trimming took off 5 bases at V and 4 bases at J, with 12 bases between the two ends. The V gene's germline CDR1 is MNHEY and CDR2 SVGAGI. This CDR3 contains 13 residues. The CDR3 DNA reads as TGTGCCAGCAGTCCGTTCCCCCGGTACGAGCAGTACTTC. Its translation: CASSPFPRYEQYF.

This rearrangement joins TRBV6-1 to TRBJ2-7, with 7 bases lining up with TRBD2. The germline CDR1 and CDR2 sequences are MNHNS and SASEGT. The CDR3 has 13 residues. Trimming took 10 bases from V and 4 from J; bases not matched to a gene: 10. CDR3 in DNA: TGTGCCATCCGGGCTAGCGGCTCTTACGAGCAGTACTTC. Its protein product is CAIRASGSYEQYF.

This clone was seen a few times. The chain carries TRBV11-1 and TRBJ2-4; TRBD1 might be the D (5 bases). Between the trimmed V and J ends, which lost 5 bases and 8 bases, there was a span of 10 bases. This CDR3 has 12 residues. CDR1 and CDR2 from the germline V gene are SGHAT and FQDESV (reference sequence). Written as DNA, the CDR3 is TGTGCCAGCAGCCAGGGTTTGGACATTCAGTACTTC. Translating it yields CASSQGLDIQYF.

This chain connects TRBV7-9 to TRBJ1-2; the D gene is possibly TRBD1 (5 bases). This CDR3 spans 14 amino acids. The ends were cut back, 1 base at V and 7 bases at J, with 13 bases in the middle. The germline V gene encodes CDR1 SEHNR and CDR2 FQNEAQ (reference sequence). The CDR3 loop reads CASSLGSGLRGYTF. The CDR3, as DNA: TGTGCCAGCAGCTTAGGGTCAGGGTTGCGTGGCTACACCTTC.

The V gene is TRBV5-1, the J gene TRBJ2-2; D gene ambiguous. Germline CDR1 and CDR2: SGHRS and YFSETQ. Trimming removed 3 bases at V and 7 bases at J, with 4 bases between. The CDR3 totals 11 residues. The CDR3: CASSWSGELFF. CDR3 DNA: TGCGCCAGCAGCTGGAGCGGGGAGCTGTTTTTT.

This clone was detected only a few times. The chain links TRBV28 to TRBJ1-4; possible D gene TRBD1, 5 bases. This CDR3 is built from 17 residues. Germline assignment: CDR1 MDHEN and CDR2 SYDVKM. V gave up 8 bases and J gave up 1 base, with 20 bases separating them. The CDR3 DNA sequence: TGTGCCAGCGGGGGGACGGACCTGCGGTTAACTAATGAAAAACTGTTTTTT. Protein product: CASGGTDLRLTNEKLFF.

The chain employs TRBV19 and TRBJ2-6; maybe TRBD1 (6 bases). V was clipped by 10 bases and J by 2 bases, with 15 bases between them. Looked up from germline, CDR1 is LNHDA and CDR2 is SQIVND (reference sequence). The CDR3 is made up of 15 amino acids. As DNA, the CDR3 is TGTGCCACTAAGGGGGTCCCGGCTGGGGCCAACGTCCTGACTTTC. Translating gives CATKGVPAGANVLTF.

CDR3 bases: TGTGCCAGCAGCCCGACCGGACAGGGGAAAACCGGGGAGCTGTTTTTT. Its translation is CASSPTGQGKTGELFF. This chain uses TRBV7-9 with TRBJ2-2; 9 nucleotides match TRBD1. This CDR3 contains 16 residues. Germline V gene lookup returns CDR1 SEHNR and CDR2 FQNEAQ (reference sequence). V lost 5 bases, J lost 5 bases, and 9 bases stayed unmatched.

A few counts support this clone. The rearrangement uses TRBV6-5 and TRBJ1-2; 9 nucleotides line up with TRBD1. CDR1 is MNHEY and CDR2 is SVGAGI in the germline V gene. CDR3 length: 14 residues. V was clipped by 7 bases and J by 2 bases; unmatched bases: 5. The CDR3 nucleotides read TGTGCCAGCAAATACGACAGGGGGAACTATGGCTACACCTTC. This encodes CASKYDRGNYGYTF.

The chain combines TRBV19 with TRBJ1-5, with D perhaps TRBD1 (6 bases). V was trimmed by 3 bases and J by 0 bases, leaving 9 bases between them. This CDR3 has 15 amino acids. From germline, CDR1 is LNHDA and CDR2 SQIVND (reference sequence). The CDR3 DNA reads as TGTGCCAGTAGTATCGACAGGTATAGCAATCAGCCCCAGCATTTT. Amino acid sequence: CASSIDRYSNQPQHF. Using reference TRBV19 and TRBJ1-5 for the parts outside the CDR3, the full variable domain is DGGITQSPKYLFRKEGQNVTLSCEQNLNHDAMYWYRQDPGQGLRLIYYSQIVNDFQKGDIAEGYSVSREKKESFPLTVTSAQKNPTAFYLCASSIDRYSNQPQHFGDGTRLSIL.

The chain combines TRBV5-1 with TRBJ2-7, with TRBD2 matching 13 bases. V was clipped by 4 bases and J by 3 bases; unmatched bases: 7. CDR3 length: 16 residues. Germline V CDR1 and CDR2: SGHRS, YFSETQ. DNA of the CDR3: TGCGCCAGCAGCACGACTAGCGGGAGGAGTCTCTACGAGCAGTACTTC. It translates to CASSTTSGRSLYEQYF. The full variable domain, in which reference TRBV5-1 and TRBJ2-7 provide the parts outside the CDR3, is KAGVTQTPRYLIKTRGQQVTLSCSPISGHRSVSWYQQTPGQGLQFLFEYFSETQRNKGNFPGRFSGRQFSNSRSEMNVSTLELGDSALYLCASSTTSGRSLYEQYFGPGTRLTVT.

The chain joins TRBV10-3 to TRBJ1-1, with TRBD1 as a possible D gene (5 bases). The V end was cut by 6 bases, the J end by 2 bases, with 7 bases between. CDR1 is ENHRY, CDR2 SYGVKD, per germline. This CDR3 region has 12 residues. The CDR3 loop reads CAISRENTEAFF. The CDR3, as DNA: TGTGCCATCAGCAGGGAAAACACTGAAGCTTTCTTT.

The chain has TRBV27 and TRBJ1-2, with D unclear. CDR3 size: 14 residues. The V gene's germline CDR1 is MNHEY and CDR2 SMNVEV (reference sequence). Trimming removed 3 bases from V and 7 bases from J, with 15 bases in between. The CDR3 region is CASSLLRGGGGYTF. For the CDR3, the DNA is TGTGCCAGCAGTTTGTTACGCGGTGGAGGTGGCTACACCTTC.

This clone has more than one count but fewer than ten. The J gene is TRBJ2-7, the V gene TRBV2; D not resolved. The CDR3 sequence is 14 residues long. V gave up 1 base and J gave up 0 bases, with 7 bases separating them. CDR1 SNHLY and CDR2 FYNNEI come from the germline V gene. CDR3 nucleotide sequence: TGTGCCAGCAGTGAAGGCAGGAACTCCTACGAGCAGTACTTC. The encoded protein is CASSEGRNSYEQYF.

The V gene is TRBV7-9, the J gene TRBJ2-5, with TRBD1 identical over 8 bases. Germline values: CDR1 SEHNR, CDR2 FQNEAQ (reference sequence). The V gene end was trimmed by 5 bases and the J gene end by 2 bases; junction bases not matched to a gene: 10. This CDR3 spans 16 amino acids. In nucleotides, the CDR3 is TGTGCCAGCAGCGGTCCAAGGACAGGGTTGCAAGAGACCCAGTACTTC. It codes for CASSGPRTGLQETQYF.

The chain links TRBV9 to TRBJ2-3; 12 positions match TRBD2. J gave up 3 bases and V 3 bases, and 5 bases lay outside the gene matches. CDR3 length equals 16 residues. Germline CDR1 reads SGDLS; CDR2 reads YYNGEE. The CDR3: CASSATSGGSTDTQYF. In DNA form, the CDR3 reads TGTGCCAGCAGCGCTACTAGCGGGGGGTCGACAGATACGCAGTATTTT.

At least ten counts were recorded for this clone. The chain is built from TRBV29-1 and TRBJ2-4, with D possibly matching TRBD1 (5 bases). Looked up from germline, CDR1 is SQVTM and CDR2 is ANQGSEA. Trimming shortened V by 5 bases and J by 0 bases, and 11 bases separated the two germline ends. There are 14 residues in the CDR3. The CDR3: CSVQGQLAKNIQYF. The CDR3, as DNA: TGCAGCGTTCAGGGCCAACTAGCCAAAAACATTCAGTACTTC. The full variable domain, in which reference TRBV29-1 and TRBJ2-4 provide the parts outside the CDR3, is SAVISQKPSRDICQRGTSLTIQCQVDSQVTMMFWYRQQPGQSLTLIATANQGSEATYESGFVIDKFPISRPNLTFSTLTVSNMSPEDSSIYLCSVQGQLAKNIQYFGAGTRLSVL.

This clone was seen only a few times. V is TRBV4-1 and J is TRBJ2-6, with 8 nucleotides matching TRBD1. The germline V gene encodes CDR1 MGHRA and CDR2 YSYEKL. V shed 1 base, J shed 0 bases, and the junction held 11 bases outside the gene matches. The CDR3 runs 20 residues. In DNA form, the CDR3 reads TGCGCCAGCAGCCAAGTCGGAAGGGGACAGGCCTTCTCTGGGGCCAACGTCCTGACTTTC. Its translation is CASSQVGRGQAFSGANVLTF.

The chain carries TRBV6-5 and TRBJ2-5; possible D gene TRBD1, 6 bases. Trimming removed 6 bases from V and 5 bases from J, with 19 bases in between. The germline V gene has CDR1 MNHEY and CDR2 SVGAGI. The CDR3 is 15 amino acids. CDR3 protein: CASRSARGIGETQYF. The CDR3, as DNA: TGTGCCAGCAGAAGCGCCAGGGGAATTGGCGAGACCCAGTACTTC.

The rearrangement uses TRBV23-1 and TRBJ2-6, with a tentative D call TRBD1 (6 bases). TRBV23-1 is an ORF for which the function is uncertain. V dropped 0 bases and J dropped 2 bases, with 14 bases sitting between them. The CDR3 spans 18 residues. In DNA form, the CDR3 reads TGCGCCAGCAGTCAATCGATGGGGGCTTGGACTGGGGCCAACGTCCTGACTTTC. Translation: CASSQSMGAWTGANVLTF.

This clone has a handful of counts. The J gene is TRBJ2-3, the V gene TRBV25-1; 11 bases match TRBD2. CDR3 length: 16 amino acids. The ends lost 3 bases at V and 2 bases at J; junction bases unmatched: 4. Germline V gene data show CDR1 as MGHDK and CDR2 as SYGVNS. CDR3 amino acids: CASSDSSGGITDTQYF. CDR3 sequence (DNA): TGTGCCAGCAGTGATTCTAGCGGGGGGATCACAGATACGCAGTATTTT. The whole variable domain, filled in from reference TRBV25-1 and TRBJ2-3, reads EADIYQTPRYLVIGTGKKITLECSQTMGHDKMYWYQQDPGMELHLIHYSYGVNSTEKGDLSSESTVSRIRTEHFPLTLESARPSHTSQYLCASSDSSGGITDTQYFGPGTRLTVL.